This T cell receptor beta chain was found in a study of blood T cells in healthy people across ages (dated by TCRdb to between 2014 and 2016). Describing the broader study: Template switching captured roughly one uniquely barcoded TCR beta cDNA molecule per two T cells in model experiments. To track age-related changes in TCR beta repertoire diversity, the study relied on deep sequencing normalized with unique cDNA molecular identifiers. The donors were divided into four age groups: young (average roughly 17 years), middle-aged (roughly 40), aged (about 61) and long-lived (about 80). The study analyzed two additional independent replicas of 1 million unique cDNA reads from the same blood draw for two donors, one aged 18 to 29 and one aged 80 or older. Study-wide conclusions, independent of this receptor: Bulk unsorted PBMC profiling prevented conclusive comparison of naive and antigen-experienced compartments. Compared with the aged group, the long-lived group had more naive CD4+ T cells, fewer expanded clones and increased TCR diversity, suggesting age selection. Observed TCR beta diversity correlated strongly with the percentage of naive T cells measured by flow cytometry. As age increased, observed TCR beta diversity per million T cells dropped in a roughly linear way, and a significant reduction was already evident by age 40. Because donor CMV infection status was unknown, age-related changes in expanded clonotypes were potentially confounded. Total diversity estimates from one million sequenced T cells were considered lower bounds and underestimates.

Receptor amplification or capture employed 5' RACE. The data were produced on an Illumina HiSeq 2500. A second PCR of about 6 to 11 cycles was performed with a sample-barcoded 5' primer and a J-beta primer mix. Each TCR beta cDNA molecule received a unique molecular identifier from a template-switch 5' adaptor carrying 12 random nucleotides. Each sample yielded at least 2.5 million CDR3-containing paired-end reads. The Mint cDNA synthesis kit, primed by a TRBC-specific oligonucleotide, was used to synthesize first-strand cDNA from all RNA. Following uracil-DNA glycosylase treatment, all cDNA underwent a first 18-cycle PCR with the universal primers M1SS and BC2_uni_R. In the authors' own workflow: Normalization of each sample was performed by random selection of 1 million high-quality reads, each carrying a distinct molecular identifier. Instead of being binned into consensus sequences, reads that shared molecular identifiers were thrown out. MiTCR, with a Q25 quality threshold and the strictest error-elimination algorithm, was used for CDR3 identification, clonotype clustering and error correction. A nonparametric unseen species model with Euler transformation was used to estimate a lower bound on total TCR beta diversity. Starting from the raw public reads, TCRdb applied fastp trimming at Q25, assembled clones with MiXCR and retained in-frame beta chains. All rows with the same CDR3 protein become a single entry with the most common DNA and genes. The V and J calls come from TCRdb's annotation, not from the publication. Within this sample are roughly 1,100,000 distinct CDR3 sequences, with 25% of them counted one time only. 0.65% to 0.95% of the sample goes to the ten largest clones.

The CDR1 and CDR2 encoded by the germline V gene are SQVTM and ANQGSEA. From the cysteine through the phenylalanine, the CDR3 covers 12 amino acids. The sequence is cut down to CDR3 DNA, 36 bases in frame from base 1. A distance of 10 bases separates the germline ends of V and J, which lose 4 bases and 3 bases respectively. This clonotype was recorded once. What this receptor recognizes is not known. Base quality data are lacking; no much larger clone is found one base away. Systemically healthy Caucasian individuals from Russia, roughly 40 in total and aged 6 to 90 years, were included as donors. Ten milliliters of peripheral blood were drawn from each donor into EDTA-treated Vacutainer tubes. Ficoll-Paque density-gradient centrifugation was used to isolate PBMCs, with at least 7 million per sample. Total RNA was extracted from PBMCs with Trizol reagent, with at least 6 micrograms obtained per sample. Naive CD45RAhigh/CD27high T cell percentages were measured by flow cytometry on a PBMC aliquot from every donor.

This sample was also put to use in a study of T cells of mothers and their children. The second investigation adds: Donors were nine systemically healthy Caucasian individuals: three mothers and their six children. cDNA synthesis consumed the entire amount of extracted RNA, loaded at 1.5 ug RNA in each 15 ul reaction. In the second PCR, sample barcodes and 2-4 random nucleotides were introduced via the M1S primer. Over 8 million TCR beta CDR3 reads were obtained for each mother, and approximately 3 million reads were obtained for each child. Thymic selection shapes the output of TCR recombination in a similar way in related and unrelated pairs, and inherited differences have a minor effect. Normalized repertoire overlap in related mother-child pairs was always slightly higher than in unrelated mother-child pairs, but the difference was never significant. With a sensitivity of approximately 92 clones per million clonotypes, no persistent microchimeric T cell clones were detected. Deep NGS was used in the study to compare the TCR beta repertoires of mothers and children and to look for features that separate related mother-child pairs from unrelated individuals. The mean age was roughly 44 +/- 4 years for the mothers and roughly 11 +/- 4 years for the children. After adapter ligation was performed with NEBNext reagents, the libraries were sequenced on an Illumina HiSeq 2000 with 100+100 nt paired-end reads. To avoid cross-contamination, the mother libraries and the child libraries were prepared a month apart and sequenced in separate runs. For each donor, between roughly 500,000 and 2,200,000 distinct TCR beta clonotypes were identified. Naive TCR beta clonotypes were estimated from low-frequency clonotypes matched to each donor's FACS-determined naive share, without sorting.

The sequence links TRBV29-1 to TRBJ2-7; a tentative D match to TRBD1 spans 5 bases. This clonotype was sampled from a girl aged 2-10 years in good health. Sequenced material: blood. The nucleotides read TGCAGCGTTGGGTGGCAGGGCTACGAGCAGTACTTC. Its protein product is CSVGWQGYEQYF.